The TCR beta chain described here comes from a study of blood T cell repertoires in COVID-19. Turning to this clone: Other DNA sequences in this specimen translate into the identical CDR3.

Data came from immunoSEQ multiplex PCR; TCRdb stores just in-frame clones and leaves some out. The sample includes roughly 300,000 clones, around 86% of them seen just once. Trimming took 5 bases from V and 0 from J; bases not matched to a gene: 3. This CDR3 is built from 15 residues. Germline assignment: CDR1 SGHRS and CDR2 YFSETQ. The rearrangement links TRBV5-1 to TRBJ2-1, with 9 bases fitting TRBD2. This TCR derives from a woman in her forties with acute COVID-19. What was sequenced was PBMCs or T cells enriched from blood (not recorded which). CDR3 amino acids: CASSLSGGSYNEQFF. CDR3 nucleotides: TGCGCCAGCAGTCTTAGCGGGGGCTCCTACAATGAGCAGTTCTTC.